Below are 27 T cell receptor beta chains sequenced from a single sample in a study of cytomegalovirus exposure and HLA in healthy donors (dated by TCRdb to 2017 to 2019). To prepare the library, the immunoSEQ multiplex PCR assay was applied. For the multiplex PCR, a mixture combining 60 forward primers for TCR Vbeta segments and 13 reverse primers for TCR Jbeta segments was used. The table was pulled from immuneACCESS by TCRdb, which kept in-frame rearrangements only. Such tables lose some clones; where checked, under half of the loss comes from unresolved V genes, and the rest has no known cause. In all, the sample holds about 100,000 clones, and roughly 9.1% of those were seen once. The top ten hold roughly 5% of the sample. The source material was PBMCs. These TCRs come from a man aged 40-55 years in good health and CMV-seropositive.

The V call is TRBV23-1, the J call TRBJ2-7; TRBD1 is a possible D gene (6 bases). TRBV23-1 is designated an ORF whose function remains uncertain. The CDR3 runs to 16 residues. Trimming pared 0 bases from V and 3 bases from J, leaving 15 bases between. CDR3 amino acids: CASSQSAQGTGYEQYF. The CDR3 DNA follows: TGCGCCAGCAGTCAATCAGCACAGGGTACGGGCTACGAGCAGTACTTC.

The V call is TRBV20-1, the J call TRBJ2-1; D unclear. The CDR3 runs 11 residues. Germline V lookup: CDR1 DFQATT, CDR2 SNEGSKA (reference sequence). Trimming pared 6 bases from V and 9 bases from J, leaving 12 bases between. CDR3 nucleotide sequence: TGCAGTGCCCCCGAGGTGGGTGAGCAGTTCTTC. Translation gives CSAPEVGEQFF.

The table lists this clone with a few counts. This chain connects TRBV10-3 to TRBJ2-1; 7 bases align to TRBD1. CDR1 and CDR2 from the germline V gene are ENHRY and SYGVKD. The CDR3 is made up of 13 amino acids. J was trimmed by 4 bases and V by 10 bases; bases with no gene match: 7. For the CDR3, the DNA is TGTGCCACCCTCCGGGACAGTTACAATGAGCAGTTCTTC. Translation: CATLRDSYNEQFF.

This clone appeared a few times. This chain links TRBV7-9 with TRBJ2-3; 7 nucleotides line up with TRBD2. The CDR3 consists of 14 residues. The germline gives CDR1 SEHNR, CDR2 FQNEAQ (reference sequence). V was clipped by 2 bases and J by 6 bases; unmatched bases: 5. CDR3 sequence reads: CASSLFGGSDTQYF. The DNA of the CDR3 is TGTGCCAGCAGCTTATTCGGCGGGAGCGATACGCAGTATTTT.

This clone has only a few counts. The CDR3: CASSLRPGQGGNEQFF. CDR3 coding DNA: TGTGCCAGCAGTCTACGTCCGGGACAGGGGGGAAATGAGCAGTTCTTC. The chain is built from TRBV7-6 and TRBJ2-1, with 11 positions matching TRBD1. Germline values: CDR1 SGHVS, CDR2 FNYEAQ. CDR3 length: 16 residues. V was clipped by 6 bases and J by 7 bases; unmatched bases: 11.

For the CDR3, the DNA is TGTGCCAGCAGTTTAAGTAGGGGAATACGACCCCAGCATTTT. This translates into CASSLSRGIRPQHF. The V and J genes are TRBV27 and TRBJ1-5; possible D gene TRBD1, 5 bases. V lost 2 bases and J lost 10, with 15 bases in between. The CDR3 is 14 amino acids. In germline, CDR1 is MNHEY, CDR2 SMNVEV (reference sequence).

V and J are TRBV6-1 and TRBJ1-2, with D perhaps TRBD1 (5 bases). V was trimmed by 0 bases and J by 7 bases, leaving 9 bases between them. The CDR3 is made up of 13 amino acids. Germline lookup yields CDR1 MNHNS and CDR2 SASEGT. This chain's CDR3 is CASSEARGTGYTF. The CDR3 nucleotides read TGTGCCAGCAGTGAAGCAAGGGGCACTGGCTACACCTTC.

In this sample, this clone turned up a few times. V usage is TRBV29-1 and J usage is TRBJ2-2, with a weak D call TRBD1 (5 bases). There are 16 residues in the CDR3. V gave up 7 bases and J gave up 0 bases, with 18 bases separating them. Germline CDR1 reads SQVTM; CDR2 reads ANQGSEA. This CDR3 is CSGQFRQRSNTGELFF. As DNA, the CDR3 is TGCAGCGGACAGTTCCGACAACGGTCGAACACCGGGGAGCTGTTTTTT.

This clone was counted only a few times. The chain combines TRBV6-6 with TRBJ2-1, with TRBD2 matching 11 bases. J lost 5 bases, V lost 7 bases, and 10 bases had no gene match. This CDR3 has 16 amino acids. Looked up from germline, CDR1 is MNHNY and CDR2 is SVGAGI (reference sequence). CDR3 in DNA: TGTGCCAGCAACCGACCTGGGACTAGCGGAAACAATGAGCAGTTCTTC. This encodes CASNRPGTSGNNEQFF.

There are a few counts of this clone. The conserved phenylalanine or tryptophan is not found at the CDR3 terminus, so this likely reflects a read error. The DNA is omitted, as the CDR3 cannot be located on it reliably, and the CDR3 follows TCRdb's listing. The chain couples TRBV28 to TRBJ1-5; TRBD1 reflects the table's D call only, with no check against the DNA. The V gene's germline CDR1 is MDHEN and CDR2 SYDVKM. The CDR3 extends over 18 residues, inclusive of both ends. The CDR3 here is CASKISGHDREYNQPKHL.

The V and J genes are TRBV30 and TRBJ1-2; 7 bases match TRBD1. The CDR3 runs 15 residues. Trimming removed 0 bases from V and 4 bases from J; junction bases left unmatched: 8. Germline CDR1 reads GTSNPN; CDR2 reads SVGIG (reference sequence). CDR3 in DNA: TGTGCCTGGAGTGTAAACAAGGGGGCAATCTATGGCTACACCTTC. This sequence encodes CAWSVNKGAIYGYTF. Full variable domain (outside the CDR3, taken from reference TRBV30 and TRBJ1-2): SQTIHQWPATLVQPVGSPLSLECTVEGTSNPNLYWYRQAAGRGLQLLFYSVGIGQISSEVPQNLSASRPQDRQFILSSKKLLLSDSGFYLCAWSVNKGAIYGYTFGSGTRLTVV.

Only a few counts were recorded for this clone. The V gene is TRBV7-2, the J gene TRBJ1-1, with no clear D. This CDR3 has 15 amino acids. The germline V gene has CDR1 SGHTA and CDR2 FQGNSA. Trimming pared 2 bases from V and 1 base from J, leaving 11 bases between. The CDR3 region has the DNA TGTGCCAGCAGCTTAATGGCGGTCGGGAACACTGAAGCTTTCTTT. This encodes CASSLMAVGNTEAFF.

The chain links TRBV5-1 to TRBJ2-1, with 13 bases aligning to TRBD2. The CDR3 loop spans 16 amino acids. Per germline, CDR1 SGHRS and CDR2 YFSETQ. The trim removed 4 bases at V and 5 bases at J, leaving 6 bases unmatched. CDR3 residues: CASSTSGTSGNNEQFF. The DNA of the CDR3 is TGCGCCAGCAGCACCTCCGGGACTAGCGGGAACAATGAGCAGTTCTTC.

This clone has just a few counts. The gene calls are TRBV5-1 and TRBJ2-3; 14 bases align to TRBD2. Unmatched junction bases numbered 2, after V lost 0 bases and J lost 5 bases. CDR3 length: 16 amino acids. Germline assignment: CDR1 SGHRS and CDR2 YFSETQ. The CDR3 nucleotides read TGCGCCAGCAGCTTGGGGACTAGCGGGGGGCAAGATACGCAGTATTTT. This encodes CASSLGTSGGQDTQYF.

This chain joins TRBV4-3 and TRBJ2-7, with 10 nucleotides matching TRBD2. Looked up from germline, CDR1 is LGHNA and CDR2 is YSLEER. V gave up 4 bases and J gave up 6 bases; unmatched junction bases: 3. The length of the CDR3 is 13 residues. CDR3 protein: CASSPSGRSEQYF. CDR3 coding DNA: TGCGCCAGCAGCCCTAGCGGGAGAAGCGAGCAGTACTTC.

This clone appeared a few times. The same CDR3 arises from other DNA sequences in this sample as well. The gene calls are TRBV19 and TRBJ1-2; D ambiguous. This CDR3 has 13 residues. The germline CDR1 and CDR2 sequences are LNHDA and SQIVND (reference sequence). V dropped 1 base and J dropped 6 bases, with 9 bases sitting between them. The CDR3 DNA reads as TGTGCCAGTAGTATAGCAGGCATTAATGGCTACACCTTC. Translating gives CASSIAGINGYTF. The full variable domain, in which reference TRBV19 and TRBJ1-2 provide the parts outside the CDR3, is DGGITQSPKYLFRKEGQNVTLSCEQNLNHDAMYWYRQDPGQGLRLIYYSQIVNDFQKGDIAEGYSVSREKKESFPLTVTSAQKNPTAFYLCASSIAGINGYTFGSGTRLTVV.

The chain carries TRBV6-1 and TRBJ2-7; weak D call: TRBD1 (6 bases). CDR1 is MNHNS and CDR2 is SASEGT in the germline V gene. This CDR3 spans 15 amino acids. V dropped 10 bases and J dropped 3 bases, with 22 bases sitting between them. The CDR3 reads CATRKQGDPLYEQYF. The CDR3 DNA reads as TGTGCCACCCGTAAACAGGGCGACCCTCTCTACGAGCAGTACTTC.

This clone turned up a few times. A read error may account for a junction end that differs from germline. This chain uses TRBV7-7 with TRBJ2-1; D remains unclear. The CDR3 has 13 amino acids. CDR1 and CDR2 from the germline V gene are SSHAT and FNYEAQ (reference sequence). The CDR3 DNA is TGTGCTAGCAGCTTCGGGTCTAACAATGAGCAGTTCTTC. As protein: CASSFGSNNEQFF.

In its sample, this clone was seen a few times. One end of the junction is discordant with germline, which a read error may explain. The rearrangement links TRBV7-7 to TRBJ2-1; 9 positions match TRBD2. The CDR3 sequence is 16 residues long. From germline, CDR1 is SSHAT and CDR2 FNYEAQ (reference sequence). The CDR3 sequence: CASSPDSGSLVDEQFF. The CDR3 bases are TGTGCTAGCAGTCCCGATAGCGGGAGTTTGGTTGATGAGCAGTTCTTC.

The table lists this clone with a few counts. V gene TRBV5-5 combines with J gene TRBJ1-5; no reliable D call. Trimming pared 4 bases from V and 0 bases from J, leaving 14 bases between. The CDR3 spans 16 residues. CDR1 is SGHKS and CDR2 is YYEKEE in the germline V gene (reference sequence). The CDR3 protein is CASSLSLPRSNQPQHF. CDR3 nucleotides: TGTGCCAGCAGCCTGTCCCTTCCCCGTAGCAATCAGCCCCAGCATTTT.

This clone was seen repeatedly, ten times or more. The rearrangement links TRBV6-5 to TRBJ2-7; 13 bases map to TRBD2. The germline gives CDR1 MNHEY, CDR2 SVGAGI. V lost 6 bases and J lost 2; bases outside the gene matches: 4. The CDR3 has 15 residues. The CDR3 DNA reads as TGTGCCAGCAGCTTCGGACTAGCGGGGGCCTACGAGCAGTACTTC. Its protein is CASSFGLAGAYEQYF.

The chain uses TRBV25-1 and TRBJ2-4; no reliable D call. The CDR3 spans 16 residues. Germline loops: CDR1 MGHDK, CDR2 SYGVNS. V gave up 1 base and J gave up 5 bases, with 15 bases separating them. DNA for the CDR3: TGTGCCAGCAGTGAATCCCGAGTCTGGGCTGAAAACATTCAGTACTTC. This gives the protein CASSESRVWAENIQYF.

The chain combines TRBV2 with TRBJ2-7; 8 nucleotides line up with TRBD1. The germline V gene has CDR1 SNHLY and CDR2 FYNNEI. This CDR3 comprises 14 residues. V shed 2 bases, J shed 4 bases, and the junction held 4 bases outside the gene matches. The chain's CDR3 is CASSERQGAYEQYF. CDR3 DNA sequence: TGTGCCAGCAGTGAAAGGCAGGGGGCTTACGAGCAGTACTTC.

This clone was seen only a few times. The chain employs TRBV7-2 and TRBJ2-1; a weak D match, TRBD1 (7 bases). The CDR3 contains 14 residues. Germline loops: CDR1 SGHTA, CDR2 FQGNSA. V gave up 1 base and J gave up 7 bases, with 11 bases separating them. CDR3: CASSLVSGGNEQFF. CDR3 nucleotides: TGTGCCAGCAGCTTAGTTTCAGGGGGGAATGAGCAGTTCTTC.

The chain employs TRBV28 and TRBJ2-5; 11 bases are a match to TRBD1. Germline V CDR1 and CDR2: MDHEN, SYDVKM. J was trimmed by 5 bases and V by 5 bases; bases with no gene match: 7. The CDR3 is made up of 15 amino acids. The CDR3 protein is CASSPGQGARETQYF. Written as DNA, the CDR3 is TGTGCCAGCAGTCCAGGACAGGGGGCGAGGGAGACCCAGTACTTC.

This chain connects TRBV30 to TRBJ1-1; weak D call: TRBD1 (6 bases). V was pared by 4 bases and J by 4 bases, with 13 bases between. The CDR3 consists of 13 residues. In germline, CDR1 is GTSNPN, CDR2 SVGIG (reference sequence). CDR3 in amino acids: CAWTIGGGTEAFF. The CDR3 region has the DNA TGTGCCTGGACCATAGGGGGGGGCACTGAAGCTTTCTTT. The entire variable domain, with the rest obtained from reference TRBV30 and TRBJ1-1, is as follows: SQTIHQWPATLVQPVGSPLSLECTVEGTSNPNLYWYRQAAGRGLQLLFYSVGIGQISSEVPQNLSASRPQDRQFILSSKKLLLSDSGFYLCAWTIGGGTEAFFGQGTRLTVV.

This clone was seen only a few times. The V and J genes are TRBV7-2 and TRBJ2-7; 7 bases are a match to TRBD2. The V segment lost 0 bases and the J segment 2 bases; nucleotides outside the gene matches: 1. Germline V gene lookup returns CDR1 SGHTA and CDR2 FQGNSA. The CDR3 extends over 14 amino acids. CDR3 protein: CASSLALAAYEQYF. The CDR3 DNA reads TGTGCCAGCAGCTTAGCCCTAGCGGCCTACGAGCAGTACTTC.